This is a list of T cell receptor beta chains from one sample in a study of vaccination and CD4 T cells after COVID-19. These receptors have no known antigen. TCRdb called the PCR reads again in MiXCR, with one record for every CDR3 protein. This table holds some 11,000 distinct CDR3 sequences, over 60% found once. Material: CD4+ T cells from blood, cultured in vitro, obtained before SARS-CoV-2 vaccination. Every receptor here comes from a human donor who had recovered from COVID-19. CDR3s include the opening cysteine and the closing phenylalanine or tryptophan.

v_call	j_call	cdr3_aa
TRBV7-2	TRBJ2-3	CASSSLAGGFVDTQYF
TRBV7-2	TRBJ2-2	CASSDGPNTGELFF
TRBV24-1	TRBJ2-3	CATSDPARQGSTDTQYF
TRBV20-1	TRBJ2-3	CSAPLAGVSTDTQYF
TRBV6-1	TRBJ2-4	CASSDGGLSKNIQYF
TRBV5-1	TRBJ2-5	CASSLPLGAGETQYF
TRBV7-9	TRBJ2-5	CASSSIISSAGARETQYF
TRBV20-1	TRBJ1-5	CSARRGLGQPQHF
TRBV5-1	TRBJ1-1	CASSRDTEAFF
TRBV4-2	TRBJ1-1	CASSQVPLTGGAEAFF